This entry features one T cell receptor beta chain sequence. Trimming took off 1 base at V and 1 base at J, with 13 bases between the two ends. From germline, CDR1 is SGHTA and CDR2 FQGNSA. CDR3 length: 16 residues. The sample is drawn from a study of cytomegalovirus exposure and HLA in healthy donors. Study context: Findings of an earlier analysis included some 120 million unique TCR beta sequences from roughly 180 million T cells.

The PCR ran on 60 Vbeta and 13 Jbeta primers. The assay was immunoSEQ multiplex PCR, and TCRdb's table has in-frame clones only and misses some. The profile shows around 140,000 clones, roughly four fifths of them singletons. The chain carries TRBV7-2 and TRBJ2-5; TRBD2 is a possible D gene (5 bases). The sequenced sample consisted of PBMCs. The source of this sequence is a young man in good health and CMV-seropositive. The CDR3 loop is CASSLDGVAPQETQYF. Here the CDR3 DNA reads TGTGCCAGCAGCTTAGACGGGGTAGCCCCCCAAGAGACCCAGTACTTC. The full variable domain, completed using reference TRBV7-2 and TRBJ2-5, is GAGVSQSPSNKVTEKGKDVELRCDPISGHTALYWYRQSLGQGLEFLIYFQGNSAPDKSGLPSDRFSAERTGGSVSTLTIQRTQQEDSAVYLCASSLDGVAPQETQYFGPGTRLLVL.